This TCR beta chain was captured in a study of read filtering for tumor transcriptome and immune sequencing. General study findings and limits: Correlation between methods rose after single-read clonotypes were removed.

Molecular barcoded adaptors covering alpha/delta and beta/gamma chains were used on approximately 400 ng RNA. Each CDR3 protein gets one entry after TCRdb re-called the reads with MiXCR. The sample lists approximately 58,000 distinct CDR3 sequences; 20% were seen once. This CDR3 has 16 amino acids. V was clipped by 2 bases and J by 2 bases, with 16 bases between them. CDR1 DFQATT and CDR2 SNEGSKA come from the germline V gene (reference sequence). About this clonotype itself: What it binds is not known.

This sequence originates from a donor aged 40 or older with multiple myeloma. The sample was a population of CD138-negative cells sorted from bone marrow. The chain couples TRBV20-1 to TRBJ1-5; the D is unclear. The CDR3 protein is CSARSPIRSGNQPQHF. The CDR3 DNA reads TGCAGTGCTAGATCACCTATCCGATCTGGCAATCAGCCCCAGCATTTT.